Shown below are 27 T cell receptor beta chains from a single sample sequenced in a study of cytomegalovirus exposure and HLA in healthy donors. A multiplex PCR was run with 60 Vbeta primers and 13 Jbeta primers. The method was immunoSEQ multiplex PCR; TCRdb's version includes in-frame clones alone and lacks a portion of them. The sample shows roughly 170,000 clones, around 80% of them seen only once. Sequencing used PBMCs. The receptors come from a woman younger than 35 in good health and CMV-seronegative.

The genes are TRBV5-1 and TRBJ2-2; the D gene is possibly TRBD2 (5 bases). V was shortened by 0 bases and J by 6 bases, with 15 bases between the two germline ends. The germline CDR1 and CDR2 sequences are SGHRS and YFSETQ. The CDR3 contains 16 residues. The CDR3 loop is CASSLAGLANSGELFF. The CDR3 bases are TGCGCCAGCAGCTTGGCCGGACTGGCCAACTCCGGGGAGCTGTTTTTT.

This sequence joins TRBV19 and TRBJ2-1; D is perhaps TRBD2 (6 bases). CDR3 length equals 14 residues. The germline CDR1 and CDR2 sequences are LNHDA and SQIVND (reference sequence). Between the trimmed V and J ends, which lost 9 bases and 0 bases, there was a span of 12 bases. In DNA form, the CDR3 reads TGTGCCAGCGCACGGGGGAGCTCCTACAATGAGCAGTTCTTC. This gives the protein CASARGSSYNEQFF.

This rearrangement joins TRBV5-4 to TRBJ1-1; 8 bases match TRBD1. Germline V CDR1 and CDR2: SGHNT, YYREEE (reference sequence). The trim removed 4 bases at V and 4 bases at J, leaving 9 bases unmatched. The CDR3 extends over 15 amino acids. CDR3 in DNA: TGTGCCAGCAGCCACCCTTCAGGGGGCGCCACTGAAGCTTTCTTT. Translating gives CASSHPSGGATEAFF. Looking up the rest from reference TRBV5-4 and TRBJ1-1 gives the full variable domain: ETGVTQSPTHLIKTRGQQVTLRCSSQSGHNTVSWYQQALGQGPQFIFQYYREEENGRGNFPPRFSGLQFPNYSSELNVNALELDDSALYLCASSHPSGGATEAFFGQGTRLTVV.

The chain recombines TRBV28 with TRBJ2-7; D is uncertain. Trimming took 6 bases from V and 4 from J, leaving 7 bases between them. The CDR3 has 11 residues. Germline CDR1 reads MDHEN; CDR2 reads SYDVKM. CDR3: CASRRLYEQYF. CDR3 in DNA: TGTGCCAGCAGGAGGCTTTACGAGCAGTACTTC.

This chain connects TRBV6-1 to TRBJ1-5; 9 nucleotides agree with TRBD1. V shed 6 bases, J shed 6 bases, and the junction held 3 bases outside the gene matches. CDR1 and CDR2 from the germline V gene are MNHNS and SASEGT. This CDR3 has 13 amino acids. The chain's CDR3 is CASRTGGGQPQHF. The CDR3 DNA reads TGTGCCAGCAGAACAGGGGGCGGTCAGCCCCAGCATTTT.

V and J are TRBV18 and TRBJ2-1, with 9 bases identical to TRBD1. J was trimmed by 7 bases and V by 5 bases; bases with no gene match: 9. The CDR3 loop spans 15 amino acids. Germline loops: CDR1 KGHSH, CDR2 LQKENI. The CDR3 loop is CASSSLHDRGNEQFF. DNA of the CDR3: TGTGCCAGCTCATCCCTTCACGACAGGGGGAATGAGCAGTTCTTC.

The count of this clone is one. The chain combines TRBV19 with TRBJ2-3; D possibly corresponds to TRBD1 (6 bases). Trimming removed 1 base at V and 1 base at J, with 6 bases between. The CDR3 loop spans 14 amino acids. Germline V CDR1 and CDR2: LNHDA, SQIVND (reference sequence). CDR3 sequence (DNA): TGTGCCAGTAGTATAGGACAGGGCACAGATACGCAGTATTTT. Encoded protein: CASSIGQGTDTQYF. The complete variable domain, with remaining parts taken from reference TRBV19 and TRBJ2-3, reads DGGITQSPKYLFRKEGQNVTLSCEQNLNHDAMYWYRQDPGQGLRLIYYSQIVNDFQKGDIAEGYSVSREKKESFPLTVTSAQKNPTAFYLCASSIGQGTDTQYFGPGTRLTVL.

This clone was observed a handful of times. V and J are TRBV28 and TRBJ2-1; 7 positions agree with TRBD2. V was pared by 1 base and J by 0 bases, with 6 bases of the junction left unmatched. The CDR3 spans 17 residues. Germline lookup yields CDR1 MDHEN and CDR2 SYDVKM. The chain's CDR3 is CASSLYRAGSSYNEQFF. The CDR3, as DNA: TGTGCCAGCAGTTTATACCGAGCGGGAAGCTCCTACAATGAGCAGTTCTTC.

The genes are TRBV29-1 and TRBJ1-5; D perhaps matches TRBD1 (6 bases). From germline, CDR1 is SQVTM and CDR2 ANQGSEA. The CDR3 runs 12 residues. V gave up 6 bases and J gave up 9 bases, with 15 bases separating them. CDR3 nucleotide sequence: TGCAGCGTCGCCGAAGGGGGGGCGCCCCAGCATTTT. Translated: CSVAEGGAPQHF.

The DNA for the CDR3 is TGTGCCAGCACCCTGGACAGGGAACCTAACTATGGCTACACCTTC. Translated: CASTLDREPNYGYTF. The V call is TRBV7-8, the J call TRBJ1-2; 8 nucleotides line up with TRBD1. Germline V gene lookup returns CDR1 SGHVS and CDR2 FQNEAQ. After removal of 7 bases from V and 0 bases from J, the junction contained 7 bases not matched to a gene. CDR3 size: 15 residues.

The DNA of the CDR3 is TGTGCCAGCAGCTTAGATGGGCTAGCGGGAGGGGATGAGCAGTTCTTC. Amino acid sequence: CASSLDGLAGGDEQFF. This chain joins TRBV11-3 and TRBJ2-1; 12 nucleotides agree with TRBD2. Germline V gene sequence: CDR1 SGHNT, CDR2 YENEEA. The CDR3 sequence is 16 residues long. After removal of 0 bases from V and 8 bases from J, the junction contained 5 bases not matched to a gene.

The rearrangement joins TRBV2 to TRBJ1-6; D is unresolved. The CDR3 is 15 amino acids. Germline lookup yields CDR1 SNHLY and CDR2 FYNNEI. V was cut by 7 bases and J by 0 bases, with 10 bases left in between. In DNA form, the CDR3 reads TGTGCCAGCATCGGGAGGAGCTCCTATAATTCACCCCTCCACTTT. Translation: CASIGRSSYNSPLHF.

This clone occurred once. For the CDR3, the DNA is TGTGCTGGGGGGGGACAGGGAAAGGATACGCAGTATTTT. Its protein is CAGGGQGKDTQYF. This chain links TRBV6-1 with TRBJ2-3, with 9 nucleotides matching TRBD1. The CDR3 length is 13 residues. The germline CDR1 and CDR2 sequences are MNHNS and SASEGT.

V usage is TRBV15 and J usage is TRBJ2-7; the D gene is possibly TRBD1 (6 bases). Looked up from germline, CDR1 is LNHNV and CDR2 is YYDKDF (reference sequence). The CDR3 is made up of 16 amino acids. The V and J ends lost 1 base and 2 bases respectively, with 15 bases between them. CDR3 region: CATSRGLGSGAYEQYF. The CDR3 DNA reads as TGTGCCACCAGCAGAGGCCTCGGGTCAGGGGCCTACGAGCAGTACTTC.

V usage is TRBV7-3 and J usage is TRBJ2-5; TRBD1 aligns across 8 bases. Germline CDR1 reads SGHTA; CDR2 reads FQGTGA. The CDR3 extends over 14 amino acids. After removal of 5 bases from V and 1 base from J, the junction contained 3 bases not matched to a gene. The CDR3 loop reads CASSLTGAQETQYF. The CDR3 region has the DNA TGTGCCAGCAGCCTGACAGGGGCCCAAGAGACCCAGTACTTC.

V and J are TRBV29-1 and TRBJ2-7; 11 bases are shared with TRBD1. Germline V gene data show CDR1 as SQVTM and CDR2 as ANQGSEA. The CDR3 consists of 15 residues. Losses at the gene ends were 2 bases for V and 5 bases for J; bases not matched to a gene: 8. CDR3 nucleotide sequence: TGCAGCGTTGAACCCCAGGGACAGGGGGGCCACGAGCAGTACTTC. Its protein is CSVEPQGQGGHEQYF.

The sample holds one count of this clone. This specimen includes other DNA sequences encoding the same CDR3. The rearrangement links TRBV5-1 to TRBJ2-2; 10 nucleotides align to TRBD2. This CDR3 contains 16 residues. The germline gives CDR1 SGHRS, CDR2 YFSETQ. The V and J ends lost 1 base and 5 bases, in that order; junction bases with no gene match: 5. In nucleotides, the CDR3 is TGCGCCAGCAGCTTGATAGCGGGAGGTGGGACCGGGGAGCTGTTTTTT. As protein: CASSLIAGGGTGELFF.

The chain joins TRBV6-1 to TRBJ1-1; no definite D call. CDR3 length: 14 amino acids. The germline V gene has CDR1 MNHNS and CDR2 SASEGT. V lost 5 bases and J 1 base, leaving 11 bases between the germline ends. The CDR3 spells CASSLERKNTEAFF. The CDR3 nucleotides are TGTGCCAGCAGTTTGGAGAGAAAGAACACTGAAGCTTTCTTT.

The chain couples TRBV11-2 to TRBJ1-2, with 7 nucleotides matching TRBD1. The CDR3 totals 14 residues. Germline V gene sequence: CDR1 SGHAT, CDR2 FQNNGV. Losses at the gene ends were 5 bases for V and 3 bases for J; bases not matched to a gene: 6. DNA of the CDR3: TGTGCCAGCAGCCCACAGGGGAAGGACTATGGCTACACCTTC. Residues: CASSPQGKDYGYTF.

The chain employs TRBV19 and TRBJ2-3; D unclear. The CDR3 is 15 residues long. Trimming removed 2 bases from V and 6 bases from J, with 15 bases in between. CDR1 and CDR2 from the germline V gene are LNHDA and SQIVND (reference sequence). CDR3 nucleotide sequence: TGTGCCAGTAGTATATCCCAACACCCGCTGGATACGCAGTATTTT. Protein product: CASSISQHPLDTQYF. The full variable domain, its missing parts supplied by reference TRBV19 and TRBJ2-3, is DGGITQSPKYLFRKEGQNVTLSCEQNLNHDAMYWYRQDPGQGLRLIYYSQIVNDFQKGDIAEGYSVSREKKESFPLTVTSAQKNPTAFYLCASSISQHPLDTQYFGPGTRLTVL.

This clone appeared a single time. The chain recombines TRBV6-5 with TRBJ1-1; no firm D call. V shed 5 bases and J shed 0 bases, with 13 bases lying between them. CDR1 and CDR2 (germline): MNHEY, SVGAGI. This CDR3 spans 15 amino acids. The DNA of the CDR3 is TGTGCCAGCAGTCCCCTACGGGGAATGAACACTGAAGCTTTCTTT. It encodes CASSPLRGMNTEAFF.

As for this clone: At one boundary the junction diverges from the germline segment, which might be a read error. The chain carries TRBV28 and TRBJ2-6; a possible D gene is TRBD2 (6 bases). This CDR3 is built from 17 residues. CDR1 is MDHEN and CDR2 is SYDVKM in the germline V gene. The CDR3: CASTGGASFSGANVLTF. For the CDR3, the DNA is TGTGCCAGCACCGGGGGAGCGTCTTTCTCTGGAGCCAACGTCCTGACTTTC.

A few counts support this clone. This chain joins TRBV6-1 and TRBJ1-2; D is perhaps TRBD1 (5 bases). CDR1 is MNHNS and CDR2 is SASEGT in the germline V gene. This CDR3 comprises 14 residues. Trimming pared 5 bases from V and 5 bases from J, leaving 15 bases between. Here the CDR3 reads CASSQTAAGYGYTF. CDR3 nucleotides: TGTGCCAGCAGTCAAACGGCGGCAGGGTATGGCTACACCTTC.

The V gene is TRBV6-6, the J gene TRBJ1-2, with D possibly being TRBD1 (6 bases). CDR1 and CDR2 from the germline V gene are MNHNY and SVGAGI (reference sequence). V gave up 2 bases and J gave up 8 bases, with 12 bases separating them. The CDR3 has 13 amino acids. The CDR3 sequence: CASSYNRESGYTF. The CDR3 nucleotides are TGTGCCAGCAGTTACAACAGGGAGTCAGGCTACACCTTC.

This clone was found a few times. Other DNA sequences from this sample encode an identical CDR3 as well. This chain joins TRBV11-2 and TRBJ2-2; unclear D gene. The germline gives CDR1 SGHAT, CDR2 FQNNGV. Trimming removed 1 base from V and 1 base from J, with 4 bases in between. The CDR3 is 14 amino acids. CDR3 in DNA: TGTGCCAGCAGCTTAGCAGGGAACACCGGGGAGCTGTTTTTT. This gives the protein CASSLAGNTGELFF.

CDR3 DNA sequence: TGTGCCAGCAGTGTCGGTAATGGCTACACCTTC. It specifies CASSVGNGYTF. The rearrangement joins TRBV6-5 to TRBJ1-2, with D unresolved. The germline V gene has CDR1 MNHEY and CDR2 SVGAGI. The CDR3 covers 11 residues. Trimming left V 5 bases short and J 6 bases short, with 7 bases between.

This clone occurred a few times. V gene TRBV12-2 combines with J gene TRBJ2-2; no check of the table's D call, TRBD1, against the DNA was made. TRBV12-2 constitutes a pseudogene. CDR3 size: 16 residues. CDR3 in amino acids: CASRLAPVGGPGELFF. CDR3 coding DNA: TGTGCAAGTCGCTTAGCGCCAGTAGGGGGCCCCGGGGAGCTGTTTTTT.